The 31 T cell receptor beta chains below come from one sample, sequenced in a study of a mutant IDH1 vaccine in newly diagnosed glioma. These receptors have no identified antigens. TCRdb's table, derived via immunoSEQ multiplex PCR, lists solely in-frame clones and lacks some. The sample has fewer than 75,000 clones, about 88% seen once. The time point: week 11, during vaccination. Doses comprised 300 ug of mutant IDH1 20-mer peptide each, plus topical imiquimod. The specimen comprised PBMCs, sampled from a glioma patient whose treatment included an IDH1 peptide vaccine. The receptors here all came from a woman between 45 and 60 years old with glioma.

This chain joins TRBV7-2 and TRBJ1-5, with 8 nucleotides matching TRBD1. The CDR3 has 17 amino acids. From germline, CDR1 is SGHTA and CDR2 FQGNSA. The V segment lost 5 bases and the J segment 3 bases; nucleotides outside the gene matches: 12. The CDR3 reads CASSARSGQGTNQPQHF. The CDR3, as DNA: TGTGCCAGCAGCGCCCGGTCCGGACAGGGTACCAATCAGCCCCAGCATTTT. Variable domain in full (rest from reference TRBV7-2 and TRBJ1-5): GAGVSQSPSNKVTEKGKDVELRCDPISGHTALYWYRQSLGQGLEFLIYFQGNSAPDKSGLPSDRFSAERTGGSVSTLTIQRTQQEDSAVYLCASSARSGQGTNQPQHFGDGTRLSIL.

The chain is built from TRBV7-9 and TRBJ1-6; maybe TRBD1 (5 bases). Germline assignment: CDR1 SEHNR and CDR2 FQNEAQ (reference sequence). The CDR3 spans 16 residues. With 8 bases removed from V and 0 bases from J, the gap between germline ends came to 14 bases. The CDR3 DNA reads TGTGCCAGCCAAAACAGGAGCAGCTCCTATAATTCACCCCTCCACTTT. Protein: CASQNRSSSYNSPLHF. The variable domain in full, with the rest retrieved from reference TRBV7-9 and TRBJ1-6, is DTGVSQNPRHKITKRGQNVTFRCDPISEHNRLYWYRQTLGQGPEFLTYFQNEAQLEKSRLLSDRFSAERPKGSFSTLEIQRTEQGDSAMYLCASQNRSSSYNSPLHFGNGTRLTVT.

The genes are TRBV19 and TRBJ1-6; D ambiguous. The germline V and J ends were trimmed by 8 bases and 5 bases, with 13 bases remaining between them. CDR1 is LNHDA, CDR2 SQIVND, per germline (reference sequence). The CDR3 has 14 residues. This chain's CDR3 is CASGLGTDNSPLHF. The CDR3 DNA reads TGTGCCAGTGGGCTCGGAACTGATAATTCACCCCTCCACTTT.

The chain couples TRBV19 to TRBJ2-7; maybe TRBD2 (6 bases). Germline V gene data show CDR1 as LNHDA and CDR2 as SQIVND (reference sequence). The germline V and J ends were trimmed by 3 bases and 2 bases, with 11 bases remaining between them. CDR3 length equals 14 residues. The CDR3 region has the DNA TGTGCCAGTAGTATCTTGGGGGGAACCTACGAGCAGTACTTC. Translation: CASSILGGTYEQYF.

The chain recombines TRBV5-1 with TRBJ2-3, with no clear D. There are 17 residues in the CDR3. Germline CDR1 and CDR2: SGHRS and YFSETQ. Between the trimmed V and J ends, which lost 0 bases and 0 bases, there was a span of 14 bases. This CDR3 is CASSLARRNQSTDTQYF. The CDR3 nucleotides are TGCGCCAGCAGCTTGGCTAGGAGAAACCAAAGCACAGATACGCAGTATTTT. Filled out from reference TRBV5-1 and TRBJ2-3, the complete variable domain reads KAGVTQTPRYLIKTRGQQVTLSCSPISGHRSVSWYQQTPGQGLQFLFEYFSETQRNKGNFPGRFSGRQFSNSRSEMNVSTLELGDSALYLCASSLARRNQSTDTQYFGPGTRLTVL.

The V gene is TRBV2, the J gene TRBJ1-1; D ambiguous. The CDR3 spans 16 residues. Germline CDR1 reads SNHLY; CDR2 reads FYNNEI. V was pared by 0 bases and J by 2 bases, with 13 bases between. The CDR3 bases are TGTGCCAGCAGTGAAGCGCCCCCTGGCCGAAACACTGAAGCTTTCTTT. It is translated as CASSEAPPGRNTEAFF.

The genes are TRBV6-1 and TRBJ2-5; a possible D gene is TRBD2 (6 bases). Deletions cut 0 bases from V and 3 bases from J, with 14 bases between. Looked up from germline, CDR1 is MNHNS and CDR2 is SASEGT. CDR3 size: 16 residues. CDR3 DNA: TGTGCCAGCAGTGAAGCGGTGGGGACTCCTGAAGAGACCCAGTACTTC. It encodes CASSEAVGTPEETQYF.

This clone has just a few counts. This CDR3 reads CASSAGMKNSPLHF. The DNA of the CDR3 is TGTGCCAGCAGCGCAGGGATGAAGAATTCACCCCTCCACTTT. The chain links TRBV25-1 to TRBJ1-6; perhaps TRBD1 as D (5 bases). Per germline, CDR1 MGHDK and CDR2 SYGVNS. This CDR3 is 14 amino acids long. V dropped 6 bases and J dropped 7 bases, with 13 bases sitting between them.

This rearrangement joins TRBV11-3 to TRBJ1-1; 9 bases line up with TRBD1. The germline CDR1 and CDR2 sequences are SGHNT and YENEEA. The CDR3 is 17 amino acids. V trimming: 1 base; J trimming: 0 bases; junction bases outside the gene matches: 6. This chain's CDR3 is CASSLVGTGYLNTEAFF. CDR3 in DNA: TGTGCCAGCAGCTTAGTCGGGACAGGGTACTTGAACACTGAAGCTTTCTTT.

V is TRBV5-1 and J is TRBJ2-1, with D perhaps matching TRBD1 (6 bases). V was pared by 4 bases and J by 7 bases, with 12 bases between. Germline V gene sequence: CDR1 SGHRS, CDR2 YFSETQ. The CDR3 is 13 residues long. The CDR3 sequence: CASSLGRGNEQFF. As DNA, the CDR3 is TGCGCCAGCAGCCTTGGAAGGGGGAATGAGCAGTTCTTC.

This clone appeared a few times. V gene TRBV4-1 combines with J gene TRBJ1-1; unclear D gene. The ends were cut back, 3 bases at V and 1 base at J, with 6 bases in the middle. Looked up from germline, CDR1 is MGHRA and CDR2 is YSYEKL. This CDR3 has 13 residues. The CDR3 coding sequence is TGCGCCAGCAGCCACGGAACGAACACTGAAGCTTTCTTT. Translated, it gives CASSHGTNTEAFF.

The V gene is TRBV5-6, the J gene TRBJ1-2; tentatively, D is TRBD1 (5 bases). The CDR3 is 13 residues long. V dropped 1 base and J dropped 4 bases, with 8 bases sitting between them. Germline V lookup: CDR1 SGHDT, CDR2 YYEEEE. Here the CDR3 DNA reads TGTGCCAGCAGCTTGCAGGGACCCTATGGCTACACCTTC. Translating gives CASSLQGPYGYTF.

This chain links TRBV6-4 with TRBJ1-2, with unresolved D. Germline assignment: CDR1 MRHNA and CDR2 SNTAGT. The V gene lost 5 bases and the J gene lost 8 bases, with 18 bases spanning the gap. The CDR3 has 14 residues. The CDR3, as DNA: TGTGCCAGCAGTCGGGCCGGCTGGGCGAGGGGCTACACCTTC. Its protein is CASSRAGWARGYTF.

The V and J genes are TRBV18 and TRBJ1-2, with D possibly matching TRBD1 (6 bases). V was shortened by 2 bases and J by 4 bases, with 11 bases between the two germline ends. The CDR3 is made up of 14 amino acids. Germline V CDR1 and CDR2: KGHSH, LQKENI. The CDR3 nucleotides read TGTGCCAGCTCACCAGAAGGGGACACCTATGGCTACACCTTC. It translates to CASSPEGDTYGYTF.

The V gene is TRBV18, the J gene TRBJ1-1; D ambiguous. The germline gives CDR1 KGHSH, CDR2 LQKENI. The CDR3 covers 13 residues. V lost 1 base and J 7 bases, leaving 10 bases between the germline ends. CDR3 coding DNA: TGTGCCAGCTCACCACAAGTCGGAGGTGAAGCTTTCTTT. It specifies CASSPQVGGEAFF.

V is TRBV30 and J is TRBJ1-5; 9 bases map to TRBD1. Per the germline V gene, CDR1 is GTSNPN and CDR2 is SVGIG (reference sequence). V was clipped by 2 bases and J by 10 bases; unmatched bases: 6. The CDR3 is made up of 13 amino acids. The CDR3 DNA sequence: TGTGCCTGGAGTCAGACAGGGGGGCCTCCCCAGCATTTT. Its protein product is CAWSQTGGPPQHF.

The chain uses TRBV18 and TRBJ1-5; TRBD1 aligns across 9 bases. Trimming removed 2 bases from V and 1 base from J; junction bases left unmatched: 3. The CDR3 sequence is 16 residues long. Germline V gives CDR1 KGHSH, CDR2 LQKENI. The DNA for the CDR3 is TGTGCCAGCTCACCAAGACAGGGGGAAAGCAATCAGCCCCAGCATTTT. This encodes CASSPRQGESNQPQHF.

This chain connects TRBV11-3 to TRBJ1-1; 7 bases are shared with TRBD1. CDR1 and CDR2 from the germline V gene are SGHNT and YENEEA. The CDR3 consists of 15 residues. V lost 0 bases, J lost 4 bases, and 5 bases stayed unmatched. CDR3 DNA sequence: TGTGCCAGCAGCTTAGATACAGGGGCCACCACTGAAGCTTTCTTT. Translated: CASSLDTGATTEAFF.

This chain connects TRBV4-1 to TRBJ2-7; 8 nucleotides agree with TRBD1. The junction had 6 bases not matched to a gene; V was cut back by 1 base and J by 4 bases. The CDR3 covers 15 residues. From germline, CDR1 is MGHRA and CDR2 YSYEKL. CDR3: CASSQVPDRVYEQYF. The CDR3 DNA follows: TGCGCCAGCAGCCAAGTACCGGACAGGGTTTACGAGCAGTACTTC.

The V call is TRBV9, the J call TRBJ2-4; 7 nucleotides agree with TRBD2. The length of the CDR3 is 13 residues. The ends lost 3 bases at V and 11 bases at J; junction bases unmatched: 8. CDR1 is SGDLS, CDR2 YYNGEE, per germline. In DNA, the CDR3 is TGTGCCAGCAGCGCCCTAGGGACTAAAGTTCAGTACTTC. Its translation is CASSALGTKVQYF.

This chain's CDR3 is CSVIPPRTVQWTEAFF. In nucleotides, the CDR3 is TGCAGCGTGATTCCTCCGAGGACAGTGCAGTGGACTGAAGCTTTCTTT. J is TRBJ1-1 and V is TRBV29-1, with D possibly TRBD1 on 6 matching bases. This CDR3 contains 16 residues. V was cut by 6 bases and J by 5 bases, with 25 bases left in between. CDR1 is SQVTM and CDR2 is ANQGSEA in the germline V gene.

The genes are TRBV11-2 and TRBJ1-1, with unresolved D. This CDR3 spans 13 amino acids. CDR1 is SGHAT and CDR2 is FQNNGV in the germline V gene. V lost 5 bases, J lost 1 base, and 8 bases lay in between. CDR3 in DNA: TGTGCCAGCAGCCCCGACGGGAACACTGAAGCTTTCTTT. The encoded protein is CASSPDGNTEAFF.

The rearrangement uses TRBV27 and TRBJ2-2; D remains unclear. The V and J ends lost 0 bases and 7 bases respectively, with 3 bases between them. The CDR3 length is 12 residues. The germline V gene has CDR1 MNHEY and CDR2 SMNVEV (reference sequence). This CDR3 is CASSLSDGELFF. CDR3 nucleotide sequence: TGTGCCAGCAGTTTATCCGACGGGGAGCTGTTTTTT.

The count of this clone is one. The CDR3 region is CASSPWDKNYEQYF. The CDR3 bases are TGTGCCAGCAGTCCCTGGGACAAGAACTACGAGCAGTACTTC. The chain joins TRBV6-5 to TRBJ2-7, with D possibly being TRBD1 (6 bases). With 5 bases removed from V and 3 bases from J, the gap between germline ends came to 14 bases. The CDR3 length is 14 residues. CDR1 and CDR2 from the germline V gene are MNHEY and SVGAGI.

The chain employs TRBV11-3 and TRBJ2-5, with a possible D match to TRBD2 (6 bases). V lost 5 bases to trimming and J lost 5 bases, with 15 bases between them. The CDR3 contains 14 residues. Germline lookup yields CDR1 SGHNT and CDR2 YENEEA. The CDR3 spells CASSLLGGSETQYF. Here the CDR3 DNA reads TGTGCCAGCAGCCTCCTGGGGGGAAGTGAGACCCAGTACTTC.

V and J are TRBV2 and TRBJ1-5; TRBD1 matches at 7 bases. Looked up from germline, CDR1 is SNHLY and CDR2 is FYNNEI. V trimming: 5 bases; J trimming: 3 bases; junction bases outside the gene matches: 10. The CDR3 is 16 residues long. The DNA for the CDR3 is TGTGCCAGCAGTCTCCTAGCGACAGGGAACAATCAGCCCCAGCATTTT. Translated: CASSLLATGNNQPQHF.

In its sample, this clone was seen once. The chain is built from TRBV19 and TRBJ1-2; weak D call: TRBD1 (6 bases). Trimming took off 8 bases at V and 4 bases at J, with 17 bases between the two ends. The CDR3 is 14 residues long. Germline V gene sequence: CDR1 LNHDA, CDR2 SQIVND (reference sequence). As DNA, the CDR3 is TGTGCCAGTTTAGACAGGACCGGATTCTATGGCTACACCTTC. This translates into CASLDRTGFYGYTF.

V gene TRBV19 combines with J gene TRBJ2-7; 7 bases agree with TRBD2. The CDR3 consists of 13 residues. Germline CDR1 LNHDA, CDR2 SQIVND (reference sequence). J was trimmed by 7 bases and V by 3 bases; bases with no gene match: 6. CDR3 in DNA: TGTGCCAGTAGTATCATCGGGGGGTCGGAGCAGTACTTC. Its translation: CASSIIGGSEQYF.

The genes are TRBV6-1 and TRBJ1-2; D possibly corresponds to TRBD1 (6 bases). V was cut by 0 bases and J by 5 bases, with 10 bases left in between. Germline lookup yields CDR1 MNHNS and CDR2 SASEGT. There are 14 residues in the CDR3. The CDR3, as DNA: TGTGCCAGCAGTGAAGCTGGCCAGGGGTATGGCTACACCTTC. Translation: CASSEAGQGYGYTF.

The chain links TRBV7-6 to TRBJ1-1, with D hard to call. V shed 2 bases and J shed 9 bases, with 19 bases lying between them. The germline V gene has CDR1 SGHVS and CDR2 FNYEAQ. This CDR3 has 15 amino acids. The CDR3 loop reads CASSLYGSGLPQAFF. The CDR3 coding sequence is TGTGCCAGCAGCTTATATGGGAGCGGACTACCCCAAGCTTTCTTT.

The count of this clone is one. V is TRBV2 and J is TRBJ1-6; D gene unclear. V lost 4 bases and J lost 7, with 5 bases in between. Germline CDR1 reads SNHLY; CDR2 reads FYNNEI. CDR3 length: 12 amino acids. CDR3 bases: TGTGCCAGCAGTGTACAAAATTCACCCCTCCACTTT. It yields the protein CASSVQNSPLHF. Looking up the rest from reference TRBV2 and TRBJ1-6 gives the full variable domain: EPEVTQTPSHQVTQMGQEVILRCVPISNHLYFYWYRQILGQKVEFLVSFYNNEISEKSEIFDDQFSVERPDGSNFTLKIRSTKLEDSAMYFCASSVQNSPLHFGNGTRLTVT.